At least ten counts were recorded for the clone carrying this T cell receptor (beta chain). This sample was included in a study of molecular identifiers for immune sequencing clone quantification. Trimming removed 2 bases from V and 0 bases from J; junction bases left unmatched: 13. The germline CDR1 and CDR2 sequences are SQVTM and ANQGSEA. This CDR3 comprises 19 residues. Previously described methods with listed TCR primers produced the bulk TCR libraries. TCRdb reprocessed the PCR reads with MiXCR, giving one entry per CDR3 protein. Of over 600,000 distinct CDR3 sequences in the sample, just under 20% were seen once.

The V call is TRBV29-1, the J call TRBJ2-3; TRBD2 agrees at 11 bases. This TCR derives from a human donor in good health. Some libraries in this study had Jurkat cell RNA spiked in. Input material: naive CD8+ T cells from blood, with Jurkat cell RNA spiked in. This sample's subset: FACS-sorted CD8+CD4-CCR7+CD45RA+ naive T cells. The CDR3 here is CSVENPLAGGWTSTDTQYF. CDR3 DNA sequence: TGCAGCGTTGAAAATCCCCTAGCGGGGGGATGGACTAGCACAGATACGCAGTATTTT.